This entry describes one T cell receptor (beta chain). Its antigen is unknown. Being one base from a much bigger clone, this may be a read error. Read against the paper, the sample's treatment or condition label means: in vitro stimulation with specific CMV peptide epitopes to enrich CMV-specific T cells. This sample stems from a study of T cell repertoires in cytomegalovirus infection (dated 2019 in TCRdb). About the study as a whole: Peptide stimulations targeted recently identified HLA-C-restricted CMV epitopes, whose presentation resists viral immunomodulation, together with well-studied HLA-B-restricted epitopes. Donor HLA type was relevant to the analysis, as public TCR beta signatures indicated carriage of CMV infection together with the matching HLA type. Beyond this particular receptor, the publication reports: The ex vivo response was dominated by HLA-C-restricted CMV-specific TCR beta clonotypes, which also provided the single most frequent clonotype in two of eight donors. Carriers of CMV infection plus the relevant HLA type were discriminated by the cumulative frequency of public TCR beta family members in the study cohort and in an independent 352-donor cohort.

The CDR3 starts with the cysteine, ends with the phenylalanine, and has 16 residues. The entry retains the CDR3 DNA only, 48 bases that are in frame from base 1. Sequencing took place on an Illumina HiSeq 1500. The public reads were reprocessed in TCRdb via fastp at Q25 and MiXCR, keeping in-frame beta chains. Entries that share a CDR3 protein sequence are merged under the most common genes and DNA. For this sample the table gives roughly 920,000 distinct CDR3 sequences, of which approximately 33% were detected only once. Together, the top ten hold under 15% of the sample. The clonotype comes from a human donor in good health (CMV status not recorded). Some clones in this sample may be carry-over from other donors' samples. The sequencing used cultured CD8+ T cells from PBMCs, collected from culture after CMV antigen stimulation. The receptor chain draws on TRBV12-3 or TRBV12-4 and TRBJ2-7, with the D gene not clear enough to name. The DNA sequence is TGTGCCGGCAGTCCGGAAGTCCTGTCGAGCTCCTACGAGCAGTACTTC. Translated, it reads CAGSPEVLSSSYEQYF.